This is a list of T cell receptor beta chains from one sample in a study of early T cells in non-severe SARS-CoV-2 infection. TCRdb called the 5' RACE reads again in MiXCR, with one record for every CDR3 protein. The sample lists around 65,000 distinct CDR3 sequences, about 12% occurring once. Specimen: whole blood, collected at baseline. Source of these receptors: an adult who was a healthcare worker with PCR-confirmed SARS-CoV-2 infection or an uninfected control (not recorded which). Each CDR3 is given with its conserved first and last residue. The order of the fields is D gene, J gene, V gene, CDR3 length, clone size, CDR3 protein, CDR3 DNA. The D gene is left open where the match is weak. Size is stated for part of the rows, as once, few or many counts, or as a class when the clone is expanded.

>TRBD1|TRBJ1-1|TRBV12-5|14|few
CASAEDRAGTEAFF
TGTGCTAGTGCCGAGGACAGGGCGGGCACTGAAGCTTTCTTT
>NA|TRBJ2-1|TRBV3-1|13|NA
CASSQAGRPEQFF
TGTGCCAGCAGCCAAGCAGGAAGACCCGAGCAGTTCTTC
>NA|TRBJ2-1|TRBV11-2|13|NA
CASSLTYYNEQFF
TGTGCCAGCAGCCTGACTTATTACAATGAGCAGTTCTTC
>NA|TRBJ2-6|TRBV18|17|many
CASSPTTVSAGANVLTF
TGTGCCAGCTCACCCACTACAGTTTCTGCTGGGGCCAACGTCCTGACTTTC
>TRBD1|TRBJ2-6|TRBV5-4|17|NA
CASSPGTGGKGANVLTF
TGTGCCAGCAGCCCCGGGACAGGGGGTAAGGGGGCCAACGTCCTGACTTTC
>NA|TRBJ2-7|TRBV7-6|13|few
CASSLATDYEQYF
TGTGCCAGCAGCTTAGCTACGGATTACGAGCAGTACTTC
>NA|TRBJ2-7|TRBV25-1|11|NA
CASSDFAEQYF
TGTGCCAGCAGTGATTTCGCCGAGCAGTACTTC
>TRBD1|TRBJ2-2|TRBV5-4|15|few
CASSLDRGNTGELFF
TGTGCCAGCAGCTTGGACAGGGGGAACACCGGGGAGCTGTTTTTT
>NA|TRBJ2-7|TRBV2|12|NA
CASSDGFHEQYF
TGTGCCAGCAGTGATGGTTTCCACGAGCAGTACTTC
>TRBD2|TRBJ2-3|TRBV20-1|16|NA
CSARNPLAGDSDTQYF
TGCAGTGCTAGAAATCCGCTAGCGGGAGACTCAGATACGCAGTATTTT
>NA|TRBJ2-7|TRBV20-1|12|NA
CSVGANSYEQYF
TGCAGTGTGGGGGCCAACTCCTACGAGCAGTACTTC
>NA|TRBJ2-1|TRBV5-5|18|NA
CASSLDYGYLTSYNEQFF
TGTGCCAGCAGCTTGGATTACGGGTACCTGACCTCCTACAATGAGCAGTTCTTC
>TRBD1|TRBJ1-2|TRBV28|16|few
CASSSRARTGHYGYTF
TGTGCCAGCAGTTCCCGAGCGAGGACAGGGCACTATGGCTACACCTTC
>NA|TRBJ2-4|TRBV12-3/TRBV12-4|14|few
CASSSDSSGNIQYF
TGTGCCAGCAGTTCGGACAGCTCCGGAAACATTCAGTACTTC
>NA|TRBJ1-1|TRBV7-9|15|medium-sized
CASSFESLLDTEAFF
TGTGCCAGCAGCTTTGAGAGCCTCCTGGACACTGAAGCTTTCTTT
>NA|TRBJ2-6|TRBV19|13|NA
CASNGAGANVLTF
TGTGCCAGTAACGGGGCCGGGGCCAACGTCCTGACTTTC
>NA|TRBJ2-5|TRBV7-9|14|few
CASSKTGKQETQYF
TGTGCCAGCAGCAAAACAGGGAAGCAAGAGACCCAGTACTTC
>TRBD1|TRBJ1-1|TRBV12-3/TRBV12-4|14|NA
CASSRTGGENRAFF
TGTGCCAGCAGTCGGACAGGGGGAGAGAACCGAGCTTTCTTT
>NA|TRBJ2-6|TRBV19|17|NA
CASSFDRTTSGANVLTF
TGTGCCAGTAGTTTTGATAGGACAACTTCTGGGGCCAACGTCCTGACTTTC
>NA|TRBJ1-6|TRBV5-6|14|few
CASSLGHRDSPLHF
TGTGCCAGCAGCTTGGGTCACCGAGATTCACCCCTCCACTTT
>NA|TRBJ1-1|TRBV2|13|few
CASSELENTEAFF
TGTGCCAGCAGTGAACTGGAGAACACTGAAGCTTTCTTT
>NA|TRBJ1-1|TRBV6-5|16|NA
CASSYSFRAGPTEAFF
TGTGCCAGCAGTTACTCGTTTAGGGCAGGGCCCACTGAAGCTTTCTTT
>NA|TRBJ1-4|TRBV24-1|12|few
CATSDFGGKLFF
TGTGCCACCAGTGATTTCGGCGGAAAACTGTTTTTT
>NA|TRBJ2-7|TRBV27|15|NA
CASSLMTGGSYEQYF
TGTGCCAGCAGTTTGATGACCGGAGGGTCCTACGAGCAGTACTTC
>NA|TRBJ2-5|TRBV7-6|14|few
CASSLDRARETQYF
TGTGCCAGCAGCTTAGACAGGGCCAGAGAGACCCAGTACTTC
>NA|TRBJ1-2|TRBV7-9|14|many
CASHPQAGVGGYTF
TGTGCCTCCCACCCCCAGGCAGGGGTGGGCGGCTACACCTTC
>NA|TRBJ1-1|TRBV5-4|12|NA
CASSPAGAEAFF
TGTGCCAGCAGCCCCGCGGGGGCTGAAGCTTTCTTT
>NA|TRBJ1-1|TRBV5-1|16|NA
CASSLSLRGADTEAFF
TGCGCCAGCAGCTTATCCCTGCGGGGCGCGGACACTGAAGCTTTCTTT
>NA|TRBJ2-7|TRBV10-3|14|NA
CAISDRQDSYEQYF
TGTGCCATCAGTGATCGGCAGGATTCCTACGAGCAGTACTTC
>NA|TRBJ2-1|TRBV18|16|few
CASSPLSYNTGNEQFF
TGTGCCAGCTCACCACTCTCCTACAATACCGGCAATGAGCAGTTCTTC
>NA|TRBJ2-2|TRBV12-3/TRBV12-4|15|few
CASSARDPNTGELFF
TGTGCCAGCAGTGCCCGGGACCCAAACACCGGGGAGCTGTTTTTT
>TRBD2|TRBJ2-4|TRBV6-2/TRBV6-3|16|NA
CASTPTSGLAKNIQYF
TGTGCCAGCACCCCCACTAGCGGGCTAGCCAAAAACATTCAGTACTTC
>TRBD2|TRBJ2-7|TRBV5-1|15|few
CASSRLAGGPGEQYF
TGCGCCAGCAGCAGGCTAGCGGGGGGCCCAGGGGAGCAGTACTTC
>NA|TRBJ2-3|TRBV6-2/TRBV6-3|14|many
CASSYSTSTDTQYF
TGTGCCAGCAGTTACTCGACTAGCACAGATACGCAGTATTTT
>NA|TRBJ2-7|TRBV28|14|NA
CASSFISDSYEQYF
TGTGCCAGCAGTTTTATAAGCGACTCCTACGAGCAGTACTTC
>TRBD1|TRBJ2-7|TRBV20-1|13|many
CSAEDRDFYEQYF
TGCAGTGCAGAGGACAGGGATTTCTACGAGCAGTACTTC
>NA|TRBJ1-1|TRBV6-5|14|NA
CASSSLDSNTEAFF
TGTGCCAGCAGTTCTCTAGACAGCAACACTGAAGCTTTCTTT
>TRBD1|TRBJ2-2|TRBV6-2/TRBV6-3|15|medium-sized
CATHSGTDTNGELFF
TGTGCCACCCATTCGGGGACAGATACGAACGGGGAGCTGTTTTTT
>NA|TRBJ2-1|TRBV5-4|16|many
CASRTGEDSSYNEQFF
TGTGCCAGCAGAACGGGCGAGGATAGCTCCTACAATGAGCAGTTCTTC
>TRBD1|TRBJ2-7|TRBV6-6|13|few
CASSKDRAYEQYF
TGTGCCAGCAGTAAGGACAGGGCCTACGAGCAGTACTTC
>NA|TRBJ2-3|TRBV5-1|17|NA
CASSLDGGRASTDTQYF
TGCGCCAGCAGCTTGGATGGAGGACGGGCTAGCACAGATACGCAGTATTTT
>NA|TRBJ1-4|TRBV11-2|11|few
CASSRGEKLFF
TGTGCCAGCAGCCGGGGGGAAAAACTGTTTTTT
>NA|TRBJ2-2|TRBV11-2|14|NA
CASSLTVNTGELFF
TGTGCCAGCAGCCTTACAGTTAACACCGGGGAGCTGTTTTTT
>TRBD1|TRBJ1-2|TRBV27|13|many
CASRGQADYGYTF
TGTGCCAGCAGGGGACAGGCTGACTATGGCTACACCTTC
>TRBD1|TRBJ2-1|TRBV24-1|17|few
CATSARTTGGSYNEQFF
TGTGCCACCAGTGCCAGAACGACAGGGGGCTCCTACAATGAGCAGTTCTTC
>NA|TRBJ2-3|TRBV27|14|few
CASSEWDPTDTQYF
TGTGCCAGCAGTGAGTGGGATCCCACAGATACGCAGTATTTT
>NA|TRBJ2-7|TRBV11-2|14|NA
CASLPWGSTYEQYF
TGTGCCAGCCTTCCATGGGGTTCTACCTACGAGCAGTACTTC
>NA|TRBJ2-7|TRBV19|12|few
CASSRDPYEQYF
TGTGCCAGTAGCAGGGACCCCTACGAGCAGTACTTC
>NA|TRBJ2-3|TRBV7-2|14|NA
CASSLEHRTDTQYF
TGTGCCAGCAGCTTAGAACATCGCACAGATACGCAGTATTTT
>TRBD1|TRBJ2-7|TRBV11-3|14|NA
CASSAIGQGYEQYF
TGTGCCAGCAGCGCAATCGGACAGGGCTACGAGCAGTACTTC